This T cell receptor beta chain was identified in a study of regulatory T cells in long-lasting Graves disease. Findings of the study overall: Persistent patients shared more public clonotypes (around 2,500) than newly diagnosed patients (966).

Time point meaning: newly diagnosed GD, antithyroid drugs for less than 3 months. PBMC-derived RNA was used for the TCR library. Investigators report Graves' disease was diagnosed under American Thyroid Association guidelines. Combining iRepertoire HTBI primers with Arm-PCR of CDR3 regions, the authors built TCR beta libraries. In TCRdb, the multiplex PCR reads were re-called with MiXCR into one record per CDR3 protein. The sample includes 410,000 or so distinct CDR3 sequences, more than 12% of them seen just once. This clonotype was counted ten times or more. What it binds is not known. These data were also filed under a second study, of T cells in Graves' hyperthyroidism and ophthalmopathy. That work contributes: The model's output predicted ophthalmopathy at a median of 6.5 months prior to onset.

The source of this sequence is a woman aged 25 to 39 with Graves disease. This specimen consisted of peripheral blood mononuclear cells (PBMCs), obtained at new diagnosis, from a patient treated with antithyroid drugs.

CDR3 coding DNA: TGTGCCAGCGGCCGGGGGACAGGTTCTCTTCCCTCCTACGAGCAGTACTTC. Its translation: CASGRGTGSLPSYEQYF. The chain couples TRBV7-2 to TRBJ2-7; 8 nucleotides match TRBD1. The CDR3 spans 17 residues. V shed 8 bases, J shed 0 bases, and the junction held 15 bases outside the gene matches. Germline V gene sequence: CDR1 SGHTA, CDR2 FQGNSA.